The 27 T cell receptor beta chains listed next were all sequenced from one sample in a study of low-dose radiotherapy and immunotherapy resistance in tumors. Priming of first-strand cDNA relied on TRAV- and TRBV-specific primers (covering alpha and beta chains). Over approximately 20 PCR cycles, TCRs were amplified from a constant-region primer and V-primer adapter. TCRdb reprocessed the reads via MiXCR and lists one record per CDR3 protein. The sample has 35,000 to 45,000 distinct CDR3 sequences; around 25% are singletons. Sample time point: after trial treatment. The treatment is: LDRT plus nivolumab, ipilimumab, low-dose cyclophosphamide and aspirin (RACIN trial). Source: PBMCs, taken after low-dose radiotherapy plus immunotherapy. These receptors were collected from a male donor with prostate cancer.

J is TRBJ2-3 and V is TRBV4-1; TRBD2 agrees at 8 bases. Germline V lookup: CDR1 MGHRA, CDR2 YSYEKL. V dropped 4 bases and J dropped 14; count of bases not matched to a gene: 29. CDR3 length equals 19 residues. The CDR3 DNA reads as TGCGCCAGCAGCCCCAATTCGCGGGTAGCGGGGCTGAACACCGGGGAGCTGTATTTT. Amino acid sequence: CASSPNSRVAGLNTGELYF.

This clonotype was recorded many times. DNA for the CDR3: TGTGCCAGCAGCTTAGGAGGGGGCCCAGATACGCAGTATTTT. Protein sequence: CASSLGGGPDTQYF. The V call is TRBV11-2, the J call TRBJ2-3, with TRBD1 matching over 7 bases. Germline V gene lookup returns CDR1 SGHAT and CDR2 FQNNGV. Unmatched junction bases numbered 2, after V lost 1 base and J lost 4 bases. There are 14 residues in the CDR3.

This clonotype was seen repeatedly, ten times or more. The chain uses TRBV29-1 and TRBJ2-3, with D possibly matching TRBD2 (7 bases). Trimming pared 8 bases from V and 9 bases from J, leaving 18 bases between. This CDR3 spans 12 amino acids. The germline CDR1 and CDR2 sequences are SQVTM and ANQGSEA. This CDR3 reads CSPGVGGGTQYF. The CDR3 region has the DNA TGCAGCCCCGGGGTCGGCGGGGGCACGCAGTATTTT.

Ten or more counts support this clonotype. The genes are TRBV6-2 or TRBV6-3 and TRBJ2-2; TRBD1 matches 7 bases. This CDR3 has 16 residues. The V gene end was trimmed by 2 bases and the J gene end by 5 bases; junction bases not matched to a gene: 8. Germline lookup yields CDR1 MNHEY and CDR2 SVGEGT. The CDR3: CASSYPTGALTGELFF. CDR3 bases: TGTGCCAGCAGTTACCCTACAGGGGCCCTAACCGGGGAGCTGTTTTTT.

V and J are TRBV5-4 and TRBJ2-1; 7 positions agree with TRBD2. Per germline, CDR1 SGHNT and CDR2 YYREEE (reference sequence). V shed 4 bases, J shed 4 bases, and the junction held 5 bases outside the gene matches. The CDR3 sequence is 14 residues long. CDR3 bases: TGTGCCAGCAGCCAGACTAGCCCGTACAATGAGCAGTTCTTC. This sequence encodes CASSQTSPYNEQFF.

The chain has TRBV20-1 and TRBJ2-1; D is perhaps TRBD2 (6 bases). The germline V gene encodes CDR1 DFQATT and CDR2 SNEGSKA (reference sequence). The CDR3 length is 14 residues. Trimming removed 5 bases from V and 7 bases from J, with 18 bases in between. This CDR3 reads CSADRDLGLNEQFF. In nucleotides, the CDR3 is TGCAGTGCTGACCGGGACTTGGGTCTGAATGAGCAGTTCTTC.

The rearrangement joins TRBV7-9 to TRBJ2-5; D is perhaps TRBD1 (6 bases). V lost 4 bases to trimming and J lost 4 bases, with 22 bases between them. The CDR3 is made up of 17 amino acids. The germline CDR1 and CDR2 sequences are SEHNR and FQNEAQ (reference sequence). The CDR3 spells CASSYTDRVHLRETQYF. The DNA for the CDR3 is TGTGCCAGCAGCTACACGGACAGAGTTCATTTAAGAGAGACCCAGTACTTC.

About this clonotype itself: Given a far larger clone just one base away, this is likely a sequencing read error. Here the CDR3 reads CASSSGEDILKQFF. The CDR3, as DNA: TGTGCCAGCAGTTCTGGGGAGGACATCCTAAAGCAGTTCTTC. This chain joins TRBV6-6 and TRBJ2-5; a possible D gene is TRBD2 (6 bases). The end of the DNA aligns better with TRBJ2-1, so the J call may be wrong. The CDR3 is 14 amino acids. Germline V CDR1 and CDR2: MNHNY, SVGAGI (reference sequence).

V usage is TRBV5-1 and J usage is TRBJ2-1; D might be TRBD2 (5 bases). Germline CDR1 is SGHRS and CDR2 is YFSETQ. The CDR3 consists of 17 residues. The V end was cut by 4 bases, the J end by 3 bases, with 20 bases between. CDR3 sequence reads: CASSVSGQVGVYNEQFF. The CDR3, as DNA: TGCGCCAGCAGCGTGAGCGGCCAAGTAGGCGTCTACAATGAGCAGTTCTTC.

The V call is TRBV7-2, the J call TRBJ1-2; 9 nucleotides match TRBD1. After removal of 0 bases from V and 3 bases from J, the junction contained 2 bases not matched to a gene. The CDR3 has 15 residues. Germline assignment: CDR1 SGHTA and CDR2 FQGNSA. The CDR3 protein is CASSLATGGYYGYTF. The CDR3 region has the DNA TGTGCCAGCAGCTTAGCCACAGGGGGCTACTATGGCTACACCTTC.

The chain couples TRBV29-1 to TRBJ2-7; 13 nucleotides line up with TRBD2. Trimming cost V 0 bases and J 5 bases; bases outside gene matches: 13. CDR3 length: 18 amino acids. CDR1 is SQVTM and CDR2 is ANQGSEA in the germline V gene. CDR3: CSVEDPGLAGISWDEQYF. The CDR3 nucleotides are TGCAGCGTTGAAGACCCGGGACTAGCGGGAATCAGTTGGGACGAGCAGTACTTC.

This clonotype was counted many times. The chain has TRBV19 and TRBJ2-1, with 9 bases that match TRBD2. Germline V gene sequence: CDR1 LNHDA, CDR2 SQIVND (reference sequence). J was trimmed by 12 bases and V by 3 bases; bases with no gene match: 9. The CDR3 is 14 amino acids. The CDR3 spells CASSMREGRVGQFF. CDR3 DNA sequence: TGTGCCAGTAGTATGCGGGAGGGCCGAGTGGGGCAGTTCTTC.

V usage is TRBV24-1 and J usage is TRBJ1-2; D is ambiguous. Trimming left V 4 bases short and J 7 bases short, with 12 bases between. Per the germline V gene, CDR1 is KGHDR and CDR2 is SFDVKD. CDR3 size: 13 residues. CDR3 in DNA: TGTGCCACCAGTGACCAGCCGTGGGGTGGCTACACCTTC. Protein: CATSDQPWGGYTF.

This clonotype was recorded at least ten times. The chain is built from TRBV5-1 and TRBJ2-1, with D tentatively TRBD1 (6 bases). Germline values: CDR1 SGHRS, CDR2 YFSETQ. The CDR3 sequence is 12 residues long. V was shortened by 2 bases and J by 9 bases, with 9 bases between the two germline ends. CDR3 nucleotides: TGCGCCAGCAGCTTTACAGGGCGTGAGCAGTTCTTC. It is translated as CASSFTGREQFF.

On this clonotype itself: With only one base between it and a far larger clone, this is likely a read error. The rearrangement links TRBV5-4 to TRBJ2-7, with D possibly TRBD1 on 6 matching bases. Germline V gene data show CDR1 as SGHNT and CDR2 as YYREEE (reference sequence). The CDR3 covers 15 residues. Trimming left V 3 bases short and J 7 bases short, with 20 bases between. CDR3 DNA sequence: TGTGCCAGCAGCTCGGGACAACATTCCTACAATGAGCAGTACTTC. Translating gives CASSSGQHSYNEQYF.

This clonotype showed up many times. The chain couples TRBV7-9 to TRBJ2-7; 9 bases match TRBD2. Germline-derived CDR1 and CDR2 are SEHNR and FQNEAQ (reference sequence). CDR3 length: 14 amino acids. The V segment lost 6 bases and the J segment 7 bases; nucleotides outside the gene matches: 10. The CDR3: CASSPPVAGVEQYF. DNA for the CDR3: TGTGCCAGCAGTCCCCCGGTAGCGGGAGTTGAGCAGTACTTC.

The rearrangement joins TRBV30 to TRBJ2-3, with D perhaps matching TRBD1 (6 bases). CDR1 is GTSNPN, CDR2 SVGIG, per germline (reference sequence). This CDR3 is built from 14 residues. V lost 2 bases and J 1 base, leaving 10 bases between the germline ends. As DNA, the CDR3 is TGTGCCTGGAGTTGGGCAGGGGGCACAGATACGCAGTATTTT. It encodes CAWSWAGGTDTQYF.

The gene calls are TRBV7-9 and TRBJ1-1, with D hard to call. CDR3 length: 13 amino acids. Trimming took off 0 bases at V and 3 bases at J, with 5 bases between the two ends. Germline V gene lookup returns CDR1 SEHNR and CDR2 FQNEAQ (reference sequence). The CDR3 spells CASSLAGDTEAFF. CDR3 nucleotides: TGTGCCAGCAGCTTAGCGGGAGACACTGAAGCTTTCTTT.

This clonotype showed up many times. The chain couples TRBV5-6 to TRBJ2-3; 10 positions match TRBD1. V lost 7 bases and J lost 8; bases outside the gene matches: 13. This CDR3 contains 15 residues. Looked up from germline, CDR1 is SGHDT and CDR2 is YYEEEE. The chain's CDR3 is CASVRQGASLGTQYF. The DNA for the CDR3 is TGTGCCAGCGTGAGACAGGGGGCCTCGCTAGGTACGCAGTATTTT.

This clonotype was seen ten or more times. The chain combines TRBV6-2 or TRBV6-3 with TRBJ2-6, with TRBD1 matching 7 bases. This CDR3 contains 19 residues. Germline lookup yields CDR1 MNHEY and CDR2 SVGEGT. The V and J ends lost 6 bases and 0 bases, in that order; junction bases with no gene match: 14. The CDR3 DNA follows: TGTGCCAGCAGCCCGCGGACAGGCACCGACCTCTCTGGGGCCAACGTCCTGACTTTC. Translated: CASSPRTGTDLSGANVLTF.

This clonotype has a count of ten or more. The chain uses TRBV5-1 and TRBJ1-1, with 8 bases that match TRBD1. V lost 1 base to trimming and J lost 3 bases; unmatched junction nucleotides: 5. The CDR3 is made up of 15 amino acids. CDR1 is SGHRS and CDR2 is YFSETQ in the germline V gene. The CDR3 DNA sequence: TGCGCCAGCAGCTTGAGGACAGGGAAACACACTGAAGCTTTCTTT. Translation: CASSLRTGKHTEAFF.

This clonotype was seen repeatedly, ten times or more. A read error may account for a junction end that differs from germline. The chain has TRBV6-6 and TRBJ2-4; tentative D call: TRBD1 (6 bases). In germline, CDR1 is MNHNY, CDR2 SVGAGI (reference sequence). This CDR3 has 11 residues. This CDR3 reads CASSYGQRLNF. The DNA for the CDR3 is TGTGCCAGCAGTTACGGACAGCGGTTGAACTTC.

This clonotype occurred many times. The chain links TRBV9 to TRBJ2-5; no definite D call. V lost 0 bases and J lost 3, with 6 bases in between. This CDR3 has 13 amino acids. Per germline, CDR1 SGDLS and CDR2 YYNGEE. In nucleotides, the CDR3 is TGTGCCAGCAGCGTAGACGTTAAAGAGACCCAGTACTTC. Its protein is CASSVDVKETQYF.

At least ten counts were recorded for this clonotype. This chain joins TRBV11-1 and TRBJ2-5, with 11 bases identical to TRBD2. With 2 bases clipped from V and 2 bases from J, the junction kept 1 base outside the gene matches. The CDR3 consists of 15 residues. Germline CDR1 reads SGHAT; CDR2 reads FQDESV (reference sequence). This CDR3 is CASSLRLAGQETQYF. CDR3 DNA: TGTGCCAGCAGCTTACGACTAGCGGGGCAAGAGACCCAGTACTTC.

This clonotype was recorded at least ten times. The chain carries TRBV10-2 and TRBJ1-2, with a possible D match to TRBD1 (5 bases). The CDR3 runs to 12 residues. Germline V gene data show CDR1 as WSHSY and CDR2 as SAAADI. V was clipped by 10 bases and J by 3 bases, with 12 bases between them. The CDR3 sequence is CATQRDDYGYTF. CDR3 coding DNA: TGCGCCACCCAAAGGGACGACTATGGCTACACCTTC.

About this clonotype itself: A junction end diverges from the germline sequence, so it may reflect a read error. The V call is TRBV6-2 or TRBV6-3, the J call TRBJ2-7; 9 bases agree with TRBD2. Germline values: CDR1 MNHEY, CDR2 SVGEGT. This CDR3 contains 13 residues. The CDR3 region is CAARAAGGGEQYF. CDR3 nucleotide sequence: TGTGCCGCACGGGCGGCGGGAGGGGGAGAGCAGTATTTC.

This clonotype was picked up many times. The rearrangement links TRBV3-1 to TRBJ2-3; 15 bases are shared with TRBD2. From germline, CDR1 is LGHDT and CDR2 YNNKEL (reference sequence). The CDR3 is 18 residues long. Trimming removed 2 bases from V and 0 bases from J; junction bases left unmatched: 3. Here the CDR3 DNA reads TGTGCCAGCAGCCAAAAGGGACTAGCGGGGGGAAGCACAGATACGCAGTATTTT. Protein sequence: CASSQKGLAGGSTDTQYF.